This T cell receptor beta chain derives from a study of blood T cell repertoires in COVID-19. Study overall: Material from acute and convalescent COVID-19 was sourced from the United States, Italy and Spain. PBMCs, B-cell-depleted T cells, or T cells were the source of the cDNA or gDNA that made up the material.

The data were produced by immunoSEQ multiplex PCR, yet TCRdb's version contains in-frame clones alone and is incomplete. The table records 70,000 to 100,000 clones, about 86% of them present only once. Germline V gene data show CDR1 as LGHNT and CDR2 as FRNRAP. Trimming removed 6 bases at V and 1 base at J, with 17 bases between. This CDR3 is 16 amino acids long. The chain employs TRBV12-5 and TRBJ2-3; a possible D gene is TRBD1 (5 bases). Sequenced: peripheral blood. The sequence was obtained from an older man with active or convalescent COVID-19. CDR3 in amino acids: CASGPYGAGRTDTQYF. CDR3 DNA sequence: TGTGCTAGTGGCCCTTATGGGGCTGGGCGCACAGATACGCAGTATTTT.